This is a list of T cell receptor beta chains from one sample in a study of shared clonotypes between healthy human individuals. Generated by immunoSEQ multiplex PCR, the TCRdb table keeps only in-frame clones and is missing some. The sample has a few million clones, around 93% seen once. Specimen: naive CD8+ T cells from PBMCs. Source of these receptors: a man younger than 35 in good health. Some clones in this sample may be carry-over from other donors' samples. The CDR3 runs from the conserved cysteine through the conserved F or W. Each record gives: CDR3 DNA, CDR3 protein, clone size, V gene, D gene, J gene. D genes are given only for firm matches. Clone size is shown for a subset of rows, as once, few, many or a class of expanded clone.

TGCGCCAGCAGTGTACAGGGGCGCTCCTACGAGCAGTACTTC CASSVQGRSYEQYF NA TRBV10-2 TRBD1 TRBJ2-7
TGTGCCAGCAGTTACTCCTCGATGAACACTGAAGCTTTCTTT CASSYSSMNTEAFF NA TRBV6-5 NA TRBJ1-1
TGTGCCAGCAGCGCTAGGGTAGCGGGAGGCGCCTACGAGCAGTACTTC CASSARVAGGAYEQYF NA TRBV7-8 TRBD2 TRBJ2-7
TGTGCCAGCAGCTTAGTTGCGGCCTCCTACGAGCAGTACTTC CASSLVAASYEQYF NA TRBV7-8 NA TRBJ2-7
TGCAGCGTTGAAATGTGGAACGAGCAGTACTTC CSVEMWNEQYF NA TRBV29-1 NA TRBJ2-7
TGCGCCAGCAGCAACTCCTACGAGCAGTACTTC CASSNSYEQYF NA TRBV4-1 NA TRBJ2-7
TGTGCCACCAGCAACACTAGCGGTAGCTCCTACGAGCAGTACTTC CATSNTSGSSYEQYF NA TRBV15 TRBD2 TRBJ2-7
TGTGCCAGCACTTGGGATACGCAGTATTTT CASTWDTQYF NA TRBV2 NA TRBJ2-3
TGTGCCAGCGTACTAGCGGGAGATGGGCGGGATGAGCAGTTCTTC CASVLAGDGRDEQFF NA TRBV7-9 TRBD2 TRBJ2-1
TGTGCCAGCAGCCCTCGGGACAGGGACTGGTATGGCTACACCTTC CASSPRDRDWYGYTF once TRBV9 TRBD1 TRBJ1-2
TGTGCCAGCAGCTTCTCGGGACAGGGGGTGGGTCAGCCCCAGCATTTT CASSFSGQGVGQPQHF once TRBV7-2 TRBD1 TRBJ1-5
TGTGCCATCCTAGACGGCGCCGGGGGCTACACCTTC CAILDGAGGYTF NA TRBV6-6 NA TRBJ1-2
TGTGCCAGCAGCGCCTGGACTAGCGGAGACAATGAGCAGTTCTTC CASSAWTSGDNEQFF NA TRBV9 TRBD2 TRBJ2-1
TGCGCCAGCAGCCCGAGGGGAGAAGGCTACACCTTC CASSPRGEGYTF NA TRBV4-1 NA TRBJ1-2
TGTGCCAGCAGCTGGGGGACAGGGTCCTACGAGCAGTACTTC CASSWGTGSYEQYF NA TRBV5-5 TRBD1 TRBJ2-7
TGCAGCGCGGACCAAAACACTGAAGCTTTCTTT CSADQNTEAFF once TRBV29-1 NA TRBJ1-1
TGTGCCAGCAGCGTCCGCGGGATTACGACAGGAATGAACACCGGGGAGCTGTTTTTT CASSVRGITTGMNTGELFF NA TRBV9 NA TRBJ2-2
TGTGCCACAGCGGCGCACTCCTACGAGCAGTACTTC CATAAHSYEQYF NA TRBV27 NA TRBJ2-7
TGCGCCAGCAGCTCAGGACCCGCTGGGGGTGAAAAACTGTTTTTT CASSSGPAGGEKLFF NA TRBV4-3 NA TRBJ1-4
TGTGCCAGCAGCCAAGATCCGGCGTGGAATGAGCAGTTCTTC CASSQDPAWNEQFF once TRBV4-2 NA TRBJ2-1
TGCAGCGGGGACAGGGGAGACTATGGCTACACCTTC CSGDRGDYGYTF NA TRBV29-1 TRBD1 TRBJ1-2
TGCAGCGGGGACGAACGACAGGGGGACGAGGTCACCTTC CSGDERQGDEVTF once TRBV29-1 TRBD1 TRBJ1-2
TGTGCCAGCAGACCGACATCTAACACTGAAGCTTTCTTT CASRPTSNTEAFF NA TRBV28 NA TRBJ1-1
TGTGCCAGCAGTCCCGCGGGTAGCGGCCCCCGCCCAGATACGCAGTATTTT CASSPAGSGPRPDTQYF NA TRBV27 NA TRBJ2-3
TGCGCCAGCCTACGGACAGGGGAAGGCACAGATACGCAGTATTTT CASLRTGEGTDTQYF NA TRBV10-2 TRBD1 TRBJ2-3
TGCGCCAGCACTATCATAGCGGGAGCCCCCTACAATGAGCAGTTCTTC CASTIIAGAPYNEQFF NA TRBV5-1 TRBD2 TRBJ2-1
TGTGCCAGCACTTCGCGCCGGGACTGGATGGATGAGCAGTTCTTC CASTSRRDWMDEQFF NA TRBV28 NA TRBJ2-1
TGCGCCAGCAGCCAAGATGACAGGGAAGGGGAAAAACTGTTTTTT CASSQDDREGEKLFF NA TRBV4-1 TRBD1 TRBJ1-4
TGTGCCAGCAGCGGGTCGGGACTAGCTGGGGGAGATGCCGGGGAGCTGTTTTTT CASSGSGLAGGDAGELFF NA TRBV13 TRBD2 TRBJ2-2
TGCGCCAGCAGCCCGGGACTCCCCAACTATGGCTACACCTTC CASSPGLPNYGYTF NA TRBV4-1 NA TRBJ1-2
TGTGCCAGCAGCCACGCGGGACGGAATTTGGAGACCCAGTACTTC CASSHAGRNLETQYF NA TRBV7-9 NA TRBJ2-5
TGTGCTAGTGGTTTGGATCTACAGGGGTACTATGGCTACACCTTC CASGLDLQGYYGYTF NA TRBV12-5 TRBD1 TRBJ1-2
TGTGCCAGCAGTTTCCCTGGACAGACAACTAATGAAAAACTGTTTTTT CASSFPGQTTNEKLFF NA TRBV28 NA TRBJ1-4
TGTGCCAGCAGCTCCACTCAGGCAGGCCCAAACACTGAAGCTTTCTTT CASSSTQAGPNTEAFF once TRBV7-9 NA TRBJ1-1
TGTGCCAGCAGCCAAACAGGGGGGACTACCTATGGCTACACCTTC CASSQTGGTTYGYTF NA TRBV4-2 TRBD1 TRBJ1-2
TGTGCCAGCAGTCCCCATGAGACTAGCGGGAGCATCCCCTACAATGAGCAGTTCTTC CASSPHETSGSIPYNEQFF NA TRBV27 TRBD2 TRBJ2-1
TGCGCCAGCAGCCGGGACCGGCGCGAGCAGTACTTC CASSRDRREQYF NA TRBV4-3 NA TRBJ2-7
TGTGCCAGCAGCACCCAAACCGGCCAAAACAGCTACACCTTC CASSTQTGQNSYTF NA TRBV28 NA TRBJ1-2
TGTGCCAGCAGCAATCCAACAGGGAGCTCCTACAATGAGCAGTTCTTC CASSNPTGSSYNEQFF NA TRBV5-6 NA TRBJ2-1
TGCGCCAGCAGGGACGGGACAGGGGCTGGAAACACCATATATTTT CASRDGTGAGNTIYF NA TRBV5-1 TRBD1 TRBJ1-3
TGTGCCAGCAGCCCTGACAGGGAAGGGGCCACTGAAGCTTTCTTT CASSPDREGATEAFF NA TRBV6-5 TRBD1 TRBJ1-1
TGTGCCAGCAGCCAAAAGGGGGCAGTCGGTCCGACGAGATACGAGCAGTACTTC CASSQKGAVGPTRYEQYF NA TRBV14 TRBD1 TRBJ2-7
TGCGCCAGCAGCCCTGAGGGCCGGGGCTATGGCTACACCTTC CASSPEGRGYGYTF NA TRBV5-1 NA TRBJ1-2
TGTGCCAGCAGTCACGGGGGCTCCTACGAGCAGTACTTC CASSHGGSYEQYF NA TRBV27 NA TRBJ2-7
TGTGCCAGCAGTTTCATGACTAGCGGACGGTCTCCGGCCGAGCAGTACTTC CASSFMTSGRSPAEQYF NA TRBV28 TRBD2 TRBJ2-7